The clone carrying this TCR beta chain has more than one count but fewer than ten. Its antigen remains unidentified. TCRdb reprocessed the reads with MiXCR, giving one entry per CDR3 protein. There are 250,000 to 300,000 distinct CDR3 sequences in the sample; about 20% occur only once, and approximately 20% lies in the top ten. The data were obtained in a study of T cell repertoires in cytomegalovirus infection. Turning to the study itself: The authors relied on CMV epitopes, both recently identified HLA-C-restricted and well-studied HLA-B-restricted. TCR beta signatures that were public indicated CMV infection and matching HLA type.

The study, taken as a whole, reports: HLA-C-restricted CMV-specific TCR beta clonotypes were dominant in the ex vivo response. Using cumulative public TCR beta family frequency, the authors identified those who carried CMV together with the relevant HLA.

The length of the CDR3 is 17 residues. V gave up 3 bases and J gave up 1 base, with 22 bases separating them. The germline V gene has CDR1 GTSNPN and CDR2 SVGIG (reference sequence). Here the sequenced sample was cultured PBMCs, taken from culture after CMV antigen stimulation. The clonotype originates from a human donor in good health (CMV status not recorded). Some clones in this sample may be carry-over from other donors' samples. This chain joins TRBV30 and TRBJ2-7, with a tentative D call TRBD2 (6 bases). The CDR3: CAWSEPNSGPPSYEQYF. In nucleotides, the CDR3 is TGTGCCTGGAGCGAACCAAATAGCGGACCTCCTTCCTACGAGCAGTACTTC. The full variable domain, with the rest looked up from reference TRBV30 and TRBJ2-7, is SQTIHQWPATLVQPVGSPLSLECTVEGTSNPNLYWYRQAAGRGLQLLFYSVGIGQISSEVPQNLSASRPQDRQFILSSKKLLLSDSGFYLCAWSEPNSGPPSYEQYFGPGTRLTVT.